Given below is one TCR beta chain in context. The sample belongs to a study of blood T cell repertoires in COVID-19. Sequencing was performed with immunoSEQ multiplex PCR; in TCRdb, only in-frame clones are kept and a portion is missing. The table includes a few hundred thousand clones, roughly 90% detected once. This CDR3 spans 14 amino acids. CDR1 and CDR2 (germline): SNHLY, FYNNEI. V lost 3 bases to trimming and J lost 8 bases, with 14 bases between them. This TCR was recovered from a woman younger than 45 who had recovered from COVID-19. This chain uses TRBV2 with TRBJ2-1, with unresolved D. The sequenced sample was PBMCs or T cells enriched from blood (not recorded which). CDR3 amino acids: CASSDVSSLDEQFF. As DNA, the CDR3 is TGTGCCAGCAGTGATGTATCTTCCCTCGATGAGCAGTTCTTC.